The next 7 T cell receptor beta chains were all read from a single sample in a study of T cell responses to AZD1222 COVID-19 vaccine. TCRdb keeps only in-frame clones here, not all; method: immunoSEQ multiplex PCR. The sample has 150,000 to 200,000 clones, almost 90% seen once; the top ten hold 11%. This material consisted of peripheral blood, taken 28 days after the second AZD1222 dose. The receptor source for this set is an adult who received the AZD1222 COVID-19 vaccine.

The CDR3, as DNA: TGTGCCAGCAGCTTATATCGGGGTTCCACAGCGGGCGGGGAGCTGTTTTTT. Translation gives CASSLYRGSTAGGELFF. The J gene is TRBJ2-2, the V gene TRBV7-2; D may be TRBD2 (6 bases). CDR1 and CDR2 from the germline V gene are SGHTA and FQGNSA. V gave up 2 bases and J gave up 7 bases, with 20 bases separating them. The CDR3 runs 17 residues.

This chain connects TRBV5-1 to TRBJ1-4; D is uncertain. This CDR3 has 17 residues. V lost 0 bases and J 0 bases, leaving 12 bases between the germline ends. CDR1 is SGHRS, CDR2 YFSETQ, per germline. The CDR3 is CASSLGLTYSTNEKLFF. Written as DNA, the CDR3 is TGCGCCAGCAGCTTGGGCCTCACTTACTCAACTAATGAAAAACTGTTTTTT. Full variable domain (missing parts from reference TRBV5-1 and TRBJ1-4): KAGVTQTPRYLIKTRGQQVTLSCSPISGHRSVSWYQQTPGQGLQFLFEYFSETQRNKGNFPGRFSGRQFSNSRSEMNVSTLELGDSALYLCASSLGLTYSTNEKLFFGSGTQLSVL.

The chain has TRBV5-1 and TRBJ1-6; 8 bases match TRBD1. The V segment lost 0 bases and the J segment 10 bases; nucleotides outside the gene matches: 3. The CDR3 totals 14 residues. Per the germline V gene, CDR1 is SGHRS and CDR2 is YFSETQ. The CDR3 loop is CASSLGQGASPLHF. DNA for the CDR3: TGCGCCAGCAGCTTGGGTCAGGGGGCGTCACCCCTCCACTTT.

The gene calls are TRBV15 and TRBJ1-5; TRBD1 matches 7 bases. The ends lost 5 bases at V and 4 bases at J; junction bases unmatched: 8. The germline V gene encodes CDR1 LNHNV and CDR2 YYDKDF (reference sequence). The CDR3 has 15 amino acids. The CDR3 spells CATSRGARGNQPQHF. DNA for the CDR3: TGTGCCACCAGCCGTGGGGCCAGGGGGAATCAGCCCCAGCATTTT.

The CDR3 sequence: CASSQPGAGAEEQYF. DNA for the CDR3: TGTGCCAGCAGCCAGCCAGGGGCGGGGGCCGAGGAGCAGTACTTC. The V and J genes are TRBV6-6 and TRBJ2-7; D perhaps matches TRBD2 (7 bases). The CDR3 is 15 residues long. Looked up from germline, CDR1 is MNHNY and CDR2 is SVGAGI (reference sequence). Trimming removed 6 bases at V and 7 bases at J, with 22 bases between.

Only a few counts were recorded for this clone. The V call is TRBV18, the J call TRBJ2-1, with unresolved D. Germline V gene sequence: CDR1 KGHSH, CDR2 LQKENI. The CDR3 sequence is 14 residues long. V dropped 4 bases and J dropped 5 bases, with 12 bases sitting between them. The CDR3 DNA follows: TGTGCCAGCTCACGGTTAGGGCATGACAATGAGCAGTTCTTC. Amino acids: CASSRLGHDNEQFF.

The CDR3 DNA reads as TGTGCTAGTGGTCGGGGGCTCTACGAGCAGTACTTC. This encodes CASGRGLYEQYF. V is TRBV12-5 and J is TRBJ2-7, with D tentatively TRBD1 or TRBD2 (6 bases each). CDR1 and CDR2 (germline): LGHNT, FRNRAP. CDR3 length: 12 residues. V was trimmed by 5 bases and J by 3 bases, leaving 8 bases between them.